This is a list of T cell receptor beta chains from one sample in a study of T cell repertoires in ileal Crohn's disease. The protocol was immunoSEQ multiplex PCR, while the TCRdb copy is restricted to in-frame clones and leaves out a portion. The sample comprises about 18,000 clones, about 60% of which are singletons, and roughly 6.7% rests with the top ten. Source material: ileal tissue. Receptors were obtained from an adult with Crohn's disease. The CDR3 runs from the conserved cysteine through the conserved F or W. Fields, in order: V gene, clone size, J gene, D gene, CDR3 DNA, CDR3 protein. The D gene is left open where the match is weak. Not every row has a clone size; where given, it reads once, few, many or a size class.

V: TRBV28
size: -
J: TRBJ1-1
D: -
DNA: TGTGCCAGCAGTTCCCTACAGGTAGGATCTTTCTTT
CDR3: CASSSLQVGSFF

V: TRBV18
size: -
J: TRBJ2-1
D: -
DNA: TGTGCCAGCCGGACGAGCGGGCAATACAATGAGCAGTTCTTC
CDR3: CASRTSGQYNEQFF

V: TRBV27
size: few
J: TRBJ1-2
D: -
DNA: TGTGCCAGCAGTTTCCGGGACACCCTGCCCGGACAAACATTC
CDR3: CASSFRDTLPGQTF

V: TRBV11-2
size: -
J: TRBJ2-5
D: TRBD1
DNA: TGTGCCAGCAGCTCACAGGGGTGGGTCAAAGAGACCCAGTACTTC
CDR3: CASSSQGWVKETQYF

V: TRBV27
size: -
J: TRBJ2-1
D: TRBD2
DNA: TGTGCCAGCAGACCCCTAGCGGGAGGGCGTAATGAGCAGTTCTTC
CDR3: CASRPLAGGRNEQFF

V: TRBV5-8
size: -
J: TRBJ2-1
D: TRBD1
DNA: TGTGCCAGCAGCAGTGGACAGGGAAGCTCCTACAATGAGCAGTTCTTC
CDR3: CASSSGQGSSYNEQFF

V: TRBV19
size: few
J: TRBJ1-6
D: -
DNA: TGTGCCAGTAGTCCGATACAGAGCTCCTATAATTCACCCCTCCACTTT
CDR3: CASSPIQSSYNSPLHF

V: TRBV11-3
size: -
J: TRBJ2-1
D: -
DNA: TGTGCCAGCAGCTTAGACTATTCAGGTGAGCAGTTCTTC
CDR3: CASSLDYSGEQFF

V: TRBV6-1
size: once
J: TRBJ2-3
D: TRBD2
DNA: TGTGCCAGCAGTGAAGCGGGAGGGAGAGATACGCAGTATTTT
CDR3: CASSEAGGRDTQYF

V: TRBV6-1
size: -
J: TRBJ1-4
D: TRBD1
DNA: TGTGCCAGCAGTGAAAGTCAGGGGGGTAATGAAAAACTGTTTTTT
CDR3: CASSESQGGNEKLFF

V: TRBV5-5
size: once
J: TRBJ2-1
D: TRBD2
DNA: TGTGCCAGCAGCCCCCGGGGGGTCGGGACCGGGAACAATGAGCAGTTCTTC
CDR3: CASSPRGVGTGNNEQFF

V: TRBV18
size: -
J: TRBJ2-5
D: TRBD2
DNA: TGTGCCAGCTCACCGCCCCGTGGGAGGGATGTCCAAGAGACCCAGTACTTC
CDR3: CASSPPRGRDVQETQYF

V: TRBV5-1
size: -
J: TRBJ1-1
D: TRBD1
DNA: TGCGCCAGCAGCCCGGACAGGCCGCCCTCTGAAGCTTTCTTT
CDR3: CASSPDRPPSEAFF

V: TRBV7-8
size: -
J: TRBJ2-7
D: -
DNA: TGTGCCAGCGGACAAGCGCGTGGATCCTACGAGCAGTACTTC
CDR3: CASGQARGSYEQYF

V: TRBV2
size: -
J: TRBJ1-6
D: TRBD1
DNA: TGTGCCAGCGCGCAGGGGGCGATTTCACCCCTCCACTTT
CDR3: CASAQGAISPLHF